The rows below give T cell receptor beta chains drawn from one sample of a study of T cell clones after liver transplantation. Generated by immunoSEQ multiplex PCR, the TCRdb table keeps only in-frame clones and is missing some. This table holds about 78,000 clones, about 80% found once. The input for sequencing was CD4+ T cells from blood, taken before liver transplant. These receptors originate from a human donor who received a liver transplant. Each CDR3 is given with its conserved first and last residue. D genes are given only for firm matches. Only part of the rows carry a size: once, few, many, or a class if the clone is expanded.

length | J | D | size | V | CDR3 | DNA
13 | TRBJ1-1 | . | once | TRBV10-3 | CAITMGENTEAFF | TGTGCCATCACCATGGGAGAAAACACTGAAGCTTTCTTT
15 | TRBJ2-7 | . | . | TRBV27 | CASRTLRDTSYEQYF | TGTGCCAGCAGGACACTCCGGGACACATCCTACGAGCAGTACTTC
15 | TRBJ2-6 | TRBD1 | . | TRBV28 | CASSWGQTWANVLTF | TGTGCCAGCAGCTGGGGACAGACCTGGGCCAACGTCCTGACTTTC
13 | TRBJ2-2 | . | once | TRBV5-4 | CASRSSRHGELFF | TGTGCCAGCAGAAGTTCGAGGCACGGGGAGCTGTTTTTT
16 | TRBJ1-5 | TRBD1 | few | TRBV6-1 | CASSVGQGASNQPQHF | TGTGCCAGCAGTGTGGGACAGGGGGCGAGCAATCAGCCCCAGCATTTT
15 | TRBJ2-7 | TRBD2 | . | TRBV6-5 | CASSPSGRSSYEQYF | TGTGCCAGCAGCCCTAGCGGGAGGAGCTCCTACGAGCAGTACTTC
16 | TRBJ2-2 | . | . | TRBV19 | CASRRDHSGGTGELFF | TGTGCCAGTAGAAGGGACCATAGCGGCGGCACCGGGGAGCTGTTTTTT
14 | TRBJ1-4 | . | . | TRBV7-2 | CASSSRQLNEKLFF | TGTGCCAGCAGCTCCCGACAGCTTAATGAAAAACTGTTTTTT
15 | TRBJ1-2 | . | . | TRBV18 | CASSPWTVANYGYTF | TGTGCCAGCTCACCTTGGACAGTAGCTAACTATGGCTACACCTTC
13 | TRBJ1-1 | TRBD1 | . | TRBV6-1 | CASKPTGRTEAFF | TGTGCCAGCAAACCGACAGGGAGAACTGAAGCTTTCTTT
15 | TRBJ2-2 | . | once | TRBV7-2 | CASSLRGRAPGELFF | TGTGCCAGCAGCTTAAGGGGGAGGGCCCCCGGGGAGCTGTTTTTT
16 | TRBJ1-5 | TRBD1 | . | TRBV28 | CASSFMGQENNQPQHF | TGTGCCAGCAGTTTTATGGGACAGGAGAACAATCAGCCCCAGCATTTT
12 | TRBJ1-1 | . | . | TRBV29-1 | CSISPRVTEAFF | TGCAGCATTTCCCCCAGGGTCACTGAAGCTTTCTTT
17 | TRBJ2-2 | . | . | TRBV9 | CASSVDSGAQNTGELFF | TGTGCCAGCAGCGTAGATTCGGGGGCGCAGAACACCGGGGAGCTGTTTTTT
15 | TRBJ2-7 | TRBD1 | few | TRBV27 | CASSPQGALLGEQYF | TGTGCCAGCAGTCCACAGGGGGCCCTTTTGGGCGAGCAGTACTTC